This paragraph covers one TCR beta chain sequence. The sample belongs to a study of T cell changes during pregnancy in multiple sclerosis. Produced via immunoSEQ multiplex PCR; TCRdb's table is partial and in-frame only. This sample yields 51,000 or so clones, of which 90% to 95% are seen a single time; approximately 1.9% belongs to the top ten. Germline CDR1 is SGHDT and CDR2 is YYEEEE. The V and J ends lost 5 bases and 1 base, in that order; junction bases with no gene match: 14. CDR3 length: 17 residues. Source: peripheral blood, taken in the second trimester of pregnancy. The clonotype comes from a female donor with multiple sclerosis, enrolled in a pregnancy study. This chain connects TRBV5-6 to TRBJ2-5; 7 bases match TRBD2. The CDR3 spells CASRPTRRGRLQETQYF. In DNA, the CDR3 is TGTGCCAGCAGGCCTACTCGCCGCGGGAGACTCCAAGAGACCCAGTACTTC.